Each of the 27 T cell receptor beta chains below was sequenced from the same sample in a study of OX40 agonist ivuxolimab in advanced cancers. Profiled with immunoSEQ multiplex PCR; TCRdb holds only in-frame clones, not every one. This sample yields around 56,000 clones, of which over 75% are seen a single time; approximately 10% belongs to the top ten. The input for sequencing was CD4+ or CD8+ T cells sorted from blood, taken in a trial of the OX40 agonist ivuxolimab. The source of these receptors is an adult with an advanced solid tumor such as melanoma, head and neck, liver or kidney cancer.

The chain couples TRBV28 to TRBJ2-7; 7 bases match TRBD2. CDR1 is MDHEN and CDR2 is SYDVKM in the germline V gene. The CDR3 contains 14 residues. With 5 bases clipped from V and 4 bases from J, the junction kept 8 bases outside the gene matches. The DNA of the CDR3 is TGTGCCAGCAGTCCGGGACTATCCCTTTACGAGCAGTACTTC. Amino acid sequence: CASSPGLSLYEQYF.

This rearrangement joins TRBV6-1 to TRBJ2-7, with D maybe TRBD2 (6 bases). There are 16 residues in the CDR3. Germline lookup yields CDR1 MNHNS and CDR2 SASEGT. Trimming left V 0 bases short and J 0 bases short, with 12 bases between. The CDR3 DNA reads as TGTGCCAGCAGTGAAGCGCGGGGCTCCGGCTCCTACGAGCAGTACGTC. Its translation is CASSEARGSGSYEQYV.

V is TRBV28 and J is TRBJ1-2; tentatively, D is TRBD1 (5 bases). The CDR3 loop spans 14 amino acids. CDR1 MDHEN and CDR2 SYDVKM come from the germline V gene. The ends were cut back, 5 bases at V and 4 bases at J, with 14 bases in the middle. The CDR3 region is CASSEAGTVYGYTF. The CDR3 nucleotides are TGTGCCAGCAGTGAAGCCGGGACCGTCTATGGCTACACCTTC.

V gene TRBV4-1 combines with J gene TRBJ2-1, with a tentative D call TRBD1 (5 bases). The CDR3 is made up of 16 amino acids. Trimming removed 2 bases from V and 5 bases from J, with 16 bases in between. The germline V gene has CDR1 MGHRA and CDR2 YSYEKL. CDR3 loop: CASSQPQAMWNNEQFF. The CDR3, as DNA: TGCGCCAGCAGCCAACCACAGGCCATGTGGAACAATGAGCAGTTCTTC.

This chain links TRBV21-1 with TRBJ2-3; the table's D call of TRBD2 was not tested on the DNA. TRBV21-1 is a documented pseudogene. The CDR3 totals 16 residues. This CDR3 is CASSKDSGSATDTQYF. The CDR3 DNA follows: TGTGCCAGCAGCAAGGACAGCGGGAGTGCGACAGATACGCAGTATTTT.

V and J are TRBV7-3 and TRBJ2-1; D is uncertain. V lost 2 bases, J lost 5 bases, and 7 bases lay in between. The CDR3 spans 13 residues. The germline CDR1 and CDR2 sequences are SGHTA and FQGTGA. CDR3 region: CASSLGYDNEQFF. The CDR3 DNA is TGTGCCAGCAGCTTAGGCTACGACAATGAGCAGTTCTTC.

The CDR3 DNA reads TGTGCCAGCAGTAAATCCCAGGGGGCGCCTAGGGGCTACACCTTC. Translating it yields CASSKSQGAPRGYTF. The genes are TRBV7-9 and TRBJ1-2; TRBD1 agrees at 8 bases. Germline CDR1 and CDR2: SEHNR and FQNEAQ (reference sequence). With V trimmed by 6 bases and J by 8 bases, 14 bases remained unmatched. There are 15 residues in the CDR3.

The chain links TRBV29-1 to TRBJ1-1; TRBD1 aligns across 10 bases. Trimming removed 5 bases from V and 0 bases from J; junction bases left unmatched: 3. CDR1 is SQVTM and CDR2 is ANQGSEA in the germline V gene. This CDR3 is 14 amino acids long. CDR3 DNA: TGCAGCGTTACCGGGACAGGGGTGAACACTGAAGCTTTCTTT. It translates to CSVTGTGVNTEAFF.

The gene calls are TRBV7-9 and TRBJ2-7; possibly TRBD1 for D (5 bases). The CDR3 spans 12 residues. CDR1 is SEHNR and CDR2 is FQNEAQ in the germline V gene (reference sequence). V dropped 3 bases and J dropped 7 bases, with 10 bases sitting between them. The CDR3 nucleotides are TGTGCCAGCAGCTTTGGGCAGGGAGAGCAGTACGTC. Protein sequence: CASSFGQGEQYV.

This chain joins TRBV29-1 and TRBJ2-3; 10 bases are a match to TRBD2. Germline trimming cut 5 bases from V and 4 bases from J; bases unmatched to any gene: 6. The CDR3 runs 14 residues. CDR1 and CDR2 (germline): SQVTM, ANQGSEA. This chain's CDR3 is CSVNLAGVSDTQYF. As DNA, the CDR3 is TGCAGCGTTAACCTAGCGGGAGTCTCAGATACGCAGTATTTT.

CDR3 loop: CASSERLDIRGNTEAFF. The CDR3 DNA sequence: TGTGCCAGCAGTGAGAGATTAGATATAAGGGGGAACACTGAAGCTTTCTTT. The chain employs TRBV6-1 and TRBJ1-1; D may be TRBD1 (5 bases). The CDR3 is 17 amino acids. The ends were cut back, 3 bases at V and 1 base at J, with 18 bases in the middle. Germline CDR1 is MNHNS and CDR2 is SASEGT.

V gene TRBV5-4 combines with J gene TRBJ2-7; D might be TRBD1 (5 bases). The CDR3 runs 13 residues. The germline CDR1 and CDR2 sequences are SGHNT and YYREEE (reference sequence). V lost 4 bases to trimming and J lost 7 bases, with 15 bases between them. This CDR3 is CASSHPGSREQYF. The CDR3 DNA follows: TGTGCCAGCAGCCATCCAGGGTCTCGGGAGCAGTACTTC.

This chain connects TRBV5-4 to TRBJ1-2; D possibly corresponds to TRBD1 (6 bases). CDR3 size: 14 residues. V was pared by 0 bases and J by 7 bases, with 13 bases between. Germline-derived CDR1 and CDR2 are SGHNT and YYREEE (reference sequence). This chain's CDR3 is CASSLAGTRSGYTF. CDR3 coding DNA: TGTGCCAGCAGCTTGGCCGGGACAAGATCTGGCTACACCTTC. The variable domain in full, with the rest retrieved from reference TRBV5-4 and TRBJ1-2, is ETGVTQSPTHLIKTRGQQVTLRCSSQSGHNTVSWYQQALGQGPQFIFQYYREEENGRGNFPPRFSGLQFPNYSSELNVNALELDDSALYLCASSLAGTRSGYTFGSGTRLTVV.

The chain recombines TRBV27 with TRBJ2-3; TRBD2 agrees at 9 bases. The junction had 6 bases not matched to a gene; V was cut back by 11 bases and J by 0 bases. Germline-derived CDR1 and CDR2 are MNHEY and SMNVEV (reference sequence). The CDR3 has 14 amino acids. CDR3 region: CAGKRGESTDTQYF. The CDR3 DNA sequence: TGTGCCGGAAAGCGGGGGGAAAGCACAGATACGCAGTATTTT.

V and J are TRBV7-2 and TRBJ1-2; D is possibly TRBD1 (6 bases). Germline-derived CDR1 and CDR2 are SGHTA and FQGNSA. This CDR3 comprises 14 residues. Deletions cut 0 bases from V and 8 bases from J, with 13 bases between. CDR3 protein: CASSLALAGEGYTF. In nucleotides, the CDR3 is TGTGCCAGCAGCTTAGCTTTGGCAGGGGAAGGCTACACCTTC.

This clone has just one count. V is TRBV23-1 and J is TRBJ2-1; no clear D gene. TRBV23-1 is assigned to the ORF class and has an uncertain function. Trimming left V 8 bases short and J 5 bases short, with 10 bases between. The CDR3 is made up of 12 amino acids. The CDR3 is CASLTRDNEQFF. In nucleotides, the CDR3 is TGCGCCAGCTTGACCCGGGACAATGAGCAGTTCTTC.

This clone is a singleton in its sample. The rearrangement links TRBV25-1 to TRBJ1-1; tentative D call: TRBD1 (5 bases). With 5 bases removed from V and 3 bases from J, the gap between germline ends came to 16 bases. The CDR3 contains 15 residues. CDR1 MGHDK and CDR2 SYGVNS come from the germline V gene. CDR3 nucleotide sequence: TGTGCCAGCAGTACCAGGACTTTGGGGGACACTGAAGCTTTCTTT. Amino acid sequence: CASSTRTLGDTEAFF.

This chain uses TRBV10-3 with TRBJ2-1; a weak D match, TRBD2 (6 bases). The CDR3 is 16 amino acids. Germline CDR1 is ENHRY and CDR2 is SYGVKD. The V end was cut by 0 bases, the J end by 0 bases, with 9 bases between. The CDR3 spells CAISESTGDSYNEQFF. The CDR3 DNA follows: TGTGCCATCAGTGAGTCGACGGGGGACTCCTACAATGAGCAGTTCTTC.

V usage is TRBV7-2 and J usage is TRBJ1-2; D ambiguous. V was shortened by 5 bases and J by 4 bases, with 11 bases between the two germline ends. The germline gives CDR1 SGHTA, CDR2 FQGNSA. The CDR3 has 13 amino acids. This CDR3 reads CASSPSGPYGYTF. CDR3 nucleotides: TGTGCCAGCAGCCCATCAGGCCCCTATGGCTACACCTTC.

The chain is built from TRBV6-4 and TRBJ2-1, with TRBD1 identical over 10 bases. CDR1 and CDR2 from the germline V gene are MRHNA and SNTAGT. The CDR3 length is 16 residues. V gave up 4 bases and J gave up 8 bases; unmatched junction bases: 11. The CDR3, as DNA: TGTGCCAGCAGTGGGGGCTGGGGACAGGGGATCGATGAGCAGTTCTTC. Amino acids: CASSGGWGQGIDEQFF.

This clone rates as medium-sized. The chain recombines TRBV2 with TRBJ1-3, with 7 positions matching TRBD1. The CDR3 spans 15 residues. V shed 6 bases and J 0 bases; nucleotides not matched to a gene: 5. Germline loops: CDR1 SNHLY, CDR2 FYNNEI. The CDR3 spells CASSENRGSGNTIYF. The CDR3 coding sequence is TGTGCCAGCAGCGAAAACAGGGGCTCTGGAAACACCATATATTTT.

As DNA, the CDR3 is TGTGCCAGCAGCCACTTACCGGGACAGGGAGACTATGGCTACACCTTC. It codes for CASSHLPGQGDYGYTF. The chain employs TRBV4-2 and TRBJ1-2, with TRBD1 matching over 9 bases. With V trimmed by 3 bases and J by 3 bases, 8 bases remained unmatched. The germline V gene encodes CDR1 LGHNA and CDR2 YNFKEQ. The CDR3 consists of 16 residues.

This chain connects TRBV15 to TRBJ2-2, with a weak D call TRBD1 (5 bases). This CDR3 comprises 15 residues. Germline V gives CDR1 LNHNV, CDR2 YYDKDF (reference sequence). V lost 8 bases and J 5 bases, leaving 18 bases between the germline ends. For the CDR3, the DNA is TGTGCCACCTTCCCACAGGAAACGCGGACCGGGGAGCTGTTTTTT. Residues: CATFPQETRTGELFF. Full variable domain (remainder filled in from reference TRBV15 and TRBJ2-2): DAMVIQNPRYQVTQFGKPVTLSCSQTLNHNVMYWYQQKSSQAPKLLFHYYDKDFNNEADTPDNFQSRRPNTSFCFLDIRSPGLGDTAMYLCATFPQETRTGELFFGEGSRLTVL.

The genes are TRBV28 and TRBJ1-5; D remains ambiguous. Germline CDR1 MDHEN, CDR2 SYDVKM. The CDR3 is 15 residues long. Trimming cost V 3 bases and J 1 base, with 10 bases left between them. This CDR3 is CASSLTTESNQPQHF. In nucleotides, the CDR3 is TGTGCCAGCAGTTTGACCACGGAGAGCAATCAGCCCCAGCATTTT.

The genes are TRBV7-9 and TRBJ1-6; D perhaps matches TRBD1 (6 bases). The V end was cut by 7 bases, the J end by 9 bases, with 13 bases between. This CDR3 contains 13 residues. Germline CDR1 is SEHNR and CDR2 is FQNEAQ (reference sequence). This CDR3 reads CASTPSGASPLHF. The CDR3 bases are TGTGCCAGCACCCCTTCAGGGGCTTCACCCCTCCACTTT.

CDR3 sequence reads: CASSSGQFSNQPQHF. The DNA for the CDR3 is TGTGCCAGCAGTTCTGGGCAGTTTAGCAATCAGCCCCAGCATTTT. V gene TRBV6-6 combines with J gene TRBJ1-5; D not resolved. V lost 4 bases and J 0 bases, leaving 10 bases between the germline ends. The length of the CDR3 is 15 residues. Per the germline V gene, CDR1 is MNHNY and CDR2 is SVGAGI (reference sequence).

This chain connects TRBV7-9 to TRBJ1-4; D ambiguous. Trimming cost V 5 bases and J 0 bases, with 13 bases left between them. The CDR3 runs 16 residues. The germline V gene has CDR1 SEHNR and CDR2 FQNEAQ (reference sequence). CDR3 coding DNA: TGTGCCAGCAGCGCCATTTCGTCTGCAACTAATGAAAAACTGTTTTTT. Translated: CASSAISSATNEKLFF.